This T cell receptor (beta chain) comes out of a study of blood T cell repertoires in COVID-19. Study background: The study drew acute and convalescent COVID-19 samples from the United States, Italy and Spain.

Germline V lookup: CDR1 KGHSH, CDR2 LQKENI. The CDR3 spans 13 residues. The J segment lost 13 bases and the V segment lost 5 bases, leaving 10 bases of the junction unmatched. Sequenced by immunoSEQ multiplex PCR; TCRdb stores in-frame clones only, minus some. The sample lists tens of thousands of clones; about 88% were seen once. Sample: peripheral blood. The rearrangement uses TRBV18 and TRBJ1-4, with 7 positions matching TRBD1. This receptor was obtained from a man aged 50-60 years with acute or convalescent COVID-19. CDR3 sequence: CASSSGQNEGLFF. The CDR3 DNA sequence: TGTGCCAGCTCATCGGGACAGAATGAAGGACTGTTTTTT.